This TCR beta chain was recovered during a study of blood T cell repertoires in COVID-19. The CDR3 totals 12 residues. V was pared by 3 bases and J by 7 bases, with 12 bases between. The germline V gene has CDR1 DFQATT and CDR2 SNEGSKA (reference sequence). As processed by the authors: Reference gene primers were amplified, and this amplification served to estimate nucleated cell counts. Only in-frame clones appear in the TCRdb table, and some are missing; sequencing was by immunoSEQ multiplex PCR. For V, J and clone size, that table is used; D and trimming come from the DNA. The sample includes about 160,000 clones, 80% to 95% of them seen just once.

The sequenced material came from peripheral blood. The chain couples TRBV20-1 to TRBJ1-1; D perhaps matches TRBD1 (6 bases). This receptor was taken from an older woman with COVID-19, enrolled during active disease. The CDR3 DNA follows: TGCAGTGCTAGTCGGCCAGGGGATGAAGCTTTCTTT. This encodes CSASRPGDEAFF.